Following are 3 T cell receptor beta chains from one sample sequenced in a study of T cells in Graves' hyperthyroidism and ophthalmopathy (dated 2019 in TCRdb). Library construction relied on multiplex PCR. Data came from an Illumina HiSeq 2000. The TCR beta CDR3 regions were amplified from RNA transcripts. The first round of RT-PCR for the TCR CDR3 was performed with the HTBI primer set and the Qiagen OneStep RT-PCR kit. TCRdb trimmed public reads at Q25 via fastp, called clones via MiXCR and kept in-frame beta chains. CDR3 protein duplicates are merged, each entry listing the most common genes and DNA. This sample gives hundreds of thousands of distinct CDR3 sequences in total; under 15% of them show up just once. Together, the top ten hold roughly 33% of the sample. What was sequenced was blood. These receptor sequences come from a woman between 25 and 40 years old with Graves' hyperthyroidism.

This clonotype was observed a few times. The chain couples TRBV6-6 to TRBJ1-1; 9 positions agree with TRBD1. The CDR3 has 16 amino acids. V trimming: 2 bases; J trimming: 4 bases; junction bases outside the gene matches: 8. Germline CDR1 reads MNHNY; CDR2 reads SVGAGI (reference sequence). For the CDR3, the DNA is TGTGCCAGCAGTTACGAGTTACCGGGACAGGGCACTGAAGCTTTCTTT. Translated, it gives CASSYELPGQGTEAFF.

The rearrangement joins TRBV6-1 to TRBJ1-2; possible D gene TRBD1, 5 bases. CDR1 is MNHNS, CDR2 SASEGT, per germline. V was cut by 2 bases and J by 4 bases, with 20 bases left in between. This CDR3 spans 17 amino acids. The CDR3 loop reads CASSESLRGTLPYGYTF. CDR3 sequence (DNA): TGTGCCAGCAGTGAAAGTTTGAGAGGGACCCTGCCCTATGGCTACACCTTC.

The sample holds many counts of this clonotype. The gene calls are TRBV18 and TRBJ2-1; possibly TRBD1 for D (6 bases). The germline V gene has CDR1 KGHSH and CDR2 LQKENI. The V gene lost 3 bases and the J gene lost 4 bases, with 10 bases spanning the gap. The length of the CDR3 is 14 residues. The CDR3 is CASSPPQGYNEQFF. In nucleotides, the CDR3 is TGTGCCAGCTCACCTCCACAGGGATACAATGAGCAGTTCTTC.